This paragraph reports one TCR beta chain. The antigen is unknown. The sample belongs to a study of OX40 agonist ivuxolimab in advanced cancers. Broader study findings: Low clonal expansion, among the lowest seen, marked partial responders at 0.1-3.0 mg/kg.

From germline, CDR1 is KGHSH and CDR2 LQKENI. The CDR3 length is 14 residues. With 3 bases removed from V and 0 bases from J, the gap between germline ends came to 8 bases. Using immunoSEQ multiplex PCR, the repertoire was profiled, and TCRdb retains in-frame clones only, with some absent. The sample consists of 55,000 to 70,000 clones, 85% of them appearing once. This TCR came from an adult with an advanced solid tumor such as melanoma, head and neck, liver or kidney cancer. This chain uses TRBV18 with TRBJ1-2; no definite D call. Here the sequenced sample was CD4+ or CD8+ T cells sorted from blood, taken in a trial of the OX40 agonist ivuxolimab. CDR3: CASSPTAANYGYTF. CDR3 nucleotides: TGTGCCAGCTCACCCACAGCGGCTAACTATGGCTACACCTTC.